This TCR beta chain was profiled in a study of identical twins. TCRdb re-called the 5' RACE reads with MiXCR, one entry per CDR3 protein. The data show 1.5 million to 2 million distinct CDR3 sequences, about 32% seen once. With regard to this clonotype: The target antigen is unknown.

Overall study findings and caveats: Invariant MAIT and iNKT cells may have partly biased zero-insertion analyses.

This CDR3 is 13 amino acids long. CDR1 KGHDR and CDR2 SFDVKD come from the germline V gene. V lost 4 bases and J 7 bases, leaving 10 bases between the germline ends. The rearrangement links TRBV24-1 to TRBJ2-1; D might be TRBD1 (5 bases). The material sequenced was cord blood. The source is a newborn girl in good health. The CDR3 region has the DNA TGTGCCACCAGTGACTTCGACAGAAATGAGCAGTTCTTC. Its translation is CATSDFDRNEQFF.